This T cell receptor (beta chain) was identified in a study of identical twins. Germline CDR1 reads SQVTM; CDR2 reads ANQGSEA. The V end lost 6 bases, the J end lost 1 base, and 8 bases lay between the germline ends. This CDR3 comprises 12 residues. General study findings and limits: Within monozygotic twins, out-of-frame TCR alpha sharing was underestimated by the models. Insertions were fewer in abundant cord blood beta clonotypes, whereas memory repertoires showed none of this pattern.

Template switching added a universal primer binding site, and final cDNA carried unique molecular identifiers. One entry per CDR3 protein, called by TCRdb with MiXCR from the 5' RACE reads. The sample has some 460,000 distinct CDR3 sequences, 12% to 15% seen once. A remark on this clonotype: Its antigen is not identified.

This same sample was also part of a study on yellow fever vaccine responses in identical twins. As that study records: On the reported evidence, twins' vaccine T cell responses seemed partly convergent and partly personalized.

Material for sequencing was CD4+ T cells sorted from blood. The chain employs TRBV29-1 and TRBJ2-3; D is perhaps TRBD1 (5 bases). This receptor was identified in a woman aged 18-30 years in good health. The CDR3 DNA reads TGCAGCGTAGCACAGGGCACAGATACGCAGTATTTT. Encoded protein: CSVAQGTDTQYF.